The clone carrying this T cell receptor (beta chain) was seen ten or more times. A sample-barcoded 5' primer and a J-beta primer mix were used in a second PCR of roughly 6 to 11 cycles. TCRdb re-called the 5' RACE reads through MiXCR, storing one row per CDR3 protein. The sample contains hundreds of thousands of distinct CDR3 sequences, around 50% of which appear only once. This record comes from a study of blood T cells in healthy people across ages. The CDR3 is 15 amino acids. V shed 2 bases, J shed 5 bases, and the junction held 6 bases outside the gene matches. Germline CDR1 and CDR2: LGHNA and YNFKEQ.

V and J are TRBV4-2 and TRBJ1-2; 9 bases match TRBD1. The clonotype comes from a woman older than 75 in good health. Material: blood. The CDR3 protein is CASSQLDRGAYGYTF. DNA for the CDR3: TGTGCCAGCAGCCAACTCGACAGGGGGGCTTATGGCTACACCTTC.